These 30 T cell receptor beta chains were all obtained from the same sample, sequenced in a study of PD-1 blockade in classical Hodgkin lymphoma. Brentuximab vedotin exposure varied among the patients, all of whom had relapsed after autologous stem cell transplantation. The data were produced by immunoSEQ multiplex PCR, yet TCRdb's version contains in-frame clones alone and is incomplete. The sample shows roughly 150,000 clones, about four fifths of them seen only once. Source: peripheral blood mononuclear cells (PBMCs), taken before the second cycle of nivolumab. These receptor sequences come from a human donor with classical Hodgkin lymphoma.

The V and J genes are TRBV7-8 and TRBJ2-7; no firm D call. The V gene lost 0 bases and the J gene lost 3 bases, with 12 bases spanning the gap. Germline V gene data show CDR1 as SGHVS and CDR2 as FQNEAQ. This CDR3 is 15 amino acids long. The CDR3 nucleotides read TGTGCCAGCAGCTTAGCGTGGCAGAGTATCTACGAGCAGTACTTC. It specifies CASSLAWQSIYEQYF.

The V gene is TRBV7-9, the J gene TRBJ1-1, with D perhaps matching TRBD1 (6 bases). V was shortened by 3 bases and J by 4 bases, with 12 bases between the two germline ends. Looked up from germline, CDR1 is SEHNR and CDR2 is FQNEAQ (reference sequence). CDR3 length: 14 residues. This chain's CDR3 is CASSLLSGVTEAFF. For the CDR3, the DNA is TGTGCCAGCAGCTTGCTCTCAGGGGTCACTGAAGCTTTCTTT.

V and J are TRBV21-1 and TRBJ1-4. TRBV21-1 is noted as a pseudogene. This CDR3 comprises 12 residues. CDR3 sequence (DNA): TGTGCCAAACCGGGCGACGATGAAAAACTGTTTTTT. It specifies CAKPGDDEKLFF.

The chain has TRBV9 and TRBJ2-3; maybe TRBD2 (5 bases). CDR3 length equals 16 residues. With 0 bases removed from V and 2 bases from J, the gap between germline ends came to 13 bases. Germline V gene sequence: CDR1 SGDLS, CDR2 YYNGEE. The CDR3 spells CASSVESSLPTDTQYF. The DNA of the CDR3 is TGTGCCAGCAGCGTAGAGTCTAGCCTACCCACAGATACGCAGTATTTT. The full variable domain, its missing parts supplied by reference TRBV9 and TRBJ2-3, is DSGVTQTPKHLITATGQRVTLRCSPRSGDLSVYWYQQSLDQGLQFLIQYYNGEERAKGNILERFSAQQFPDLHSELNLSSLELGDSALYFCASSVESSLPTDTQYFGPGTRLTVL.

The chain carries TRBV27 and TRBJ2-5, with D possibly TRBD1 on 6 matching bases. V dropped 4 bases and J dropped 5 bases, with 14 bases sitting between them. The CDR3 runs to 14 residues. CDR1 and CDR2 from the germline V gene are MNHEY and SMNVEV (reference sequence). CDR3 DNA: TGTGCCAGCAGTTCCTCGACAGGCCCCGAGACCCAGTACTTC. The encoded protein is CASSSSTGPETQYF.

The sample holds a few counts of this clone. The CDR3 DNA reads as TGTGCCAGCAGCAAAGCGTCGAGAACGCCGGCAGGGATATTGGAGACCCAGTACTTC. Translation gives CASSKASRTPAGILETQYF. The chain couples TRBV21-1 to TRBJ2-5; no check of the table's D call, TRBD1, against the DNA was made. TRBV21-1 is assigned pseudogene status. The CDR3 spans 19 residues.

The CDR3 loop is CASSADRGDTIYF. For the CDR3, the DNA is TGTGCCAGCTCAGCGGACAGGGGCGACACCATATATTTT. This chain uses TRBV18 with TRBJ1-3, with 9 bases lining up with TRBD1. V shed 5 bases, J shed 8 bases, and the junction held 4 bases outside the gene matches. The CDR3 runs to 13 residues. Germline CDR1 is KGHSH and CDR2 is LQKENI.

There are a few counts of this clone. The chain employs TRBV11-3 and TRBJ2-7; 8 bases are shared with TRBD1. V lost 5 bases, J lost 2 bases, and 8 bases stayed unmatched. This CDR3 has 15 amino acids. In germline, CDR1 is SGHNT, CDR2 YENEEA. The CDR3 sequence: CASSPGQGEAYEQYF. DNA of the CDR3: TGTGCCAGCAGCCCTGGACAGGGCGAAGCCTACGAGCAGTACTTC.

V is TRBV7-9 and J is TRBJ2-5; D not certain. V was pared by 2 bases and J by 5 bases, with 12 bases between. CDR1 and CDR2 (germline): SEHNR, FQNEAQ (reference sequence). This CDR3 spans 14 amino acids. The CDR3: CASSLLGPRETQYF. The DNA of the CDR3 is TGTGCCAGCAGCTTACTAGGGCCTCGGGAGACCCAGTACTTC.

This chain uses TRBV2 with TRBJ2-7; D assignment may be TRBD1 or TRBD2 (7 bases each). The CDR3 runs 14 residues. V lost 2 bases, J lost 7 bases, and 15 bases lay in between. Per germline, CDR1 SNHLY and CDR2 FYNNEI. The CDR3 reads CASSERGGGEEQYF. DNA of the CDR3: TGTGCCAGCAGTGAAAGGGGAGGGGGCGAGGAGCAGTACTTC.

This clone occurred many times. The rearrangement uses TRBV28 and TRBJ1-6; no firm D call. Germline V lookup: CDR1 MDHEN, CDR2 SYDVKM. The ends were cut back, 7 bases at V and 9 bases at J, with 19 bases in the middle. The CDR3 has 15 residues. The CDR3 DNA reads TGTGCCAGCAACCCTTGGGCCACTAGCCCTTCACCCCTCCACTTT. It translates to CASNPWATSPSPLHF.

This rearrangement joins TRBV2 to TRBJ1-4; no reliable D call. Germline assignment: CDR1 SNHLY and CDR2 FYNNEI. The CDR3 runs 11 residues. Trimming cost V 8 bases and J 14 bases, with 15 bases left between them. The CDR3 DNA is TGTGCCAGCCGGGCCCGACTCTCGCTGTTTTTT. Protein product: CASRARLSLFF.

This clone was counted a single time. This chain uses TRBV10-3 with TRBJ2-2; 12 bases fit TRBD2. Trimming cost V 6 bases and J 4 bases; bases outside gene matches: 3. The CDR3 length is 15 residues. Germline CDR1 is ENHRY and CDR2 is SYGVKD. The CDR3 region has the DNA TGTGCCATCAGGAGACTAGCGGGAGCCACCGGGGAGCTGTTTTTT. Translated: CAIRRLAGATGELFF.

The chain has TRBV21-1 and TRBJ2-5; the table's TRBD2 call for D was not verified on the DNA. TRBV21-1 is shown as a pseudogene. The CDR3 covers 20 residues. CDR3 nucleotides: TGTGGGGTTTGCCAGCAGCAGGTTCCTAGCGGGGTTGAGATCCAAGAGACCCAGTACTTC. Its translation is CGVCQQQVPSGVEIQETQYF.

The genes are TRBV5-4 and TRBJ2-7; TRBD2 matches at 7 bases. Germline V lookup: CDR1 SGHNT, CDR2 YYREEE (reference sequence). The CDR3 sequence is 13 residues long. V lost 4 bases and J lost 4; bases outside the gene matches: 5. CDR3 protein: CASSPGEGYEQYF. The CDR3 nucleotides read TGTGCCAGCAGCCCTGGGGAGGGTTACGAGCAGTACTTC.

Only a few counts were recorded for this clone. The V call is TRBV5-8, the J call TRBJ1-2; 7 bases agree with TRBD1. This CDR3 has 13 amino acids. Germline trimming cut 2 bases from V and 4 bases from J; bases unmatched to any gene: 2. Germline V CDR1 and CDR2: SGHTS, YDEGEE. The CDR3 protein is CASSLNRGYGYTF. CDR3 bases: TGTGCCAGCAGCTTAAACAGGGGCTATGGCTACACCTTC.

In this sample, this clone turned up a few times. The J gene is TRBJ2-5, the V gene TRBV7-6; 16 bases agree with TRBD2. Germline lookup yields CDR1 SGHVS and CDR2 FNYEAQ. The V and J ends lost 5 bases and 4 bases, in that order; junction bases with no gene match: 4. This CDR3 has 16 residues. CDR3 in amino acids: CASSGTSGGAGETQYF. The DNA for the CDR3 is TGTGCCAGCAGCGGGACTAGCGGGGGGGCCGGAGAGACCCAGTACTTC.

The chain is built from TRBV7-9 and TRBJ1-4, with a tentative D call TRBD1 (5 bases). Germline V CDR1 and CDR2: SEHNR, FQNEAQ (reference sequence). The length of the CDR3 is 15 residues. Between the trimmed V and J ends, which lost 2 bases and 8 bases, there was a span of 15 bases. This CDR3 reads CASSLTETEDEKLFF. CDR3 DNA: TGTGCCAGCAGCTTAACCGAGACAGAGGACGAAAAACTGTTTTTT.

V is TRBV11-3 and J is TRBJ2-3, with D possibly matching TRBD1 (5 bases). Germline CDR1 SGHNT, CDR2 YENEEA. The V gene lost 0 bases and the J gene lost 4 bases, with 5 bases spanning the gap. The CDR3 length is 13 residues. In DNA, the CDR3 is TGTGCCAGCAGCTTAGAAGGGGCAGATACGCAGTATTTT. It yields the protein CASSLEGADTQYF.

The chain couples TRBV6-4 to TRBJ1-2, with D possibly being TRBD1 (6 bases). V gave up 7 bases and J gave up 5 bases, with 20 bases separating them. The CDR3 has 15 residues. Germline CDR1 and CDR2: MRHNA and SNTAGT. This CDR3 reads CASKNPRAGEYGYTF. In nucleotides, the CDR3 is TGTGCCAGCAAAAATCCCCGTGCAGGGGAGTATGGCTACACCTTC.

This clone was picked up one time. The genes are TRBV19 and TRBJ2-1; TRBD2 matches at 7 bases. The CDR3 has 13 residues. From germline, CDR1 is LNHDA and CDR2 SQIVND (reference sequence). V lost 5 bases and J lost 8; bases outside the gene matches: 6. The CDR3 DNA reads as TGTGCCAGTAGTTCCATCCGGGGGGATGAGCAGTTCTTC. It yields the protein CASSSIRGDEQFF.

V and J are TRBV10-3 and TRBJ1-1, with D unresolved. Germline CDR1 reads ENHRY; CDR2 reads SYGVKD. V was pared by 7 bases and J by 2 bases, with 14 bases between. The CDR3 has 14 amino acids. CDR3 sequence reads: CAITGRRDNTEAFF. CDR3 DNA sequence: TGTGCCATCACGGGGAGAAGGGATAACACTGAAGCTTTCTTT.

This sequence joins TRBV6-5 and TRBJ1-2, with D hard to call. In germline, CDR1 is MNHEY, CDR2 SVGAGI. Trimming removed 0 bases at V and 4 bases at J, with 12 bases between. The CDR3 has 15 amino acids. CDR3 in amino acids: CASSYSTPVSYGYTF. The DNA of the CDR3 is TGTGCCAGCAGTTACTCGACGCCAGTCAGCTATGGCTACACCTTC.

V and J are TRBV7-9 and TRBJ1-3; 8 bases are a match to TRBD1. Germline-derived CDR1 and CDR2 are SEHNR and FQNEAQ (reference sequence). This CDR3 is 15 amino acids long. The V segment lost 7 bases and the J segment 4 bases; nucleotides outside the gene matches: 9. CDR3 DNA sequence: TGTGCCAGCAACAACGCAGGGGGCCGAGGAAACACCATATATTTT. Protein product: CASNNAGGRGNTIYF.

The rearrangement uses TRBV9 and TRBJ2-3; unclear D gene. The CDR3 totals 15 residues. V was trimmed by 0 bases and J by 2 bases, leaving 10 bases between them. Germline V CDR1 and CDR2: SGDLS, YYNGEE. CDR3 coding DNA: TGTGCCAGCAGCGTAGGTCTAACCTACACAGATACGCAGTATTTT. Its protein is CASSVGLTYTDTQYF.

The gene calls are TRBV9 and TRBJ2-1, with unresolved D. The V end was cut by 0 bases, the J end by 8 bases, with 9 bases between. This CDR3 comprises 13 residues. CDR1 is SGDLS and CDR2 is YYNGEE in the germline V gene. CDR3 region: CASSVGFGDEQFF. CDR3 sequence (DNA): TGTGCCAGCAGCGTAGGTTTCGGCGATGAGCAGTTCTTC.

This CDR3 reads CSVVMGPQMNTEAFF. CDR3 coding DNA: TGCAGCGTTGTTATGGGGCCTCAGATGAACACTGAAGCTTTCTTT. The chain employs TRBV29-1 and TRBJ1-1, with a weak D call TRBD1 (5 bases). The germline V gene has CDR1 SQVTM and CDR2 ANQGSEA. This CDR3 is 15 amino acids long. V was trimmed by 4 bases and J by 0 bases, leaving 15 bases between them.

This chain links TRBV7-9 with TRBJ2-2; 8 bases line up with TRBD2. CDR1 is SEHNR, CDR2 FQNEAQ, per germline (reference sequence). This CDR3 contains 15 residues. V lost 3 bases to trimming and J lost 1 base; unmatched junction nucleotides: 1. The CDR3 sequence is CASSFLAGNTGELFF. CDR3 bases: TGTGCCAGCAGCTTTCTAGCGGGGAACACCGGGGAGCTGTTTTTT.

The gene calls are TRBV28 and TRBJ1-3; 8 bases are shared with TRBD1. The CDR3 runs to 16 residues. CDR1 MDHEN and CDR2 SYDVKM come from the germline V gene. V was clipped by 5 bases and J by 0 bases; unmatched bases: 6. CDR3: CASSARTGSSGNTIYF. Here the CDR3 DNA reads TGTGCCAGCAGTGCCAGGACAGGGAGCTCTGGAAACACCATATATTTT.

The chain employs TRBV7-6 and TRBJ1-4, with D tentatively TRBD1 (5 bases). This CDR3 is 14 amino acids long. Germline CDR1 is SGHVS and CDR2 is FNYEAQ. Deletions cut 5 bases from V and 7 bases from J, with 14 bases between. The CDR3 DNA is TGTGCCAGCAGCACCGCAGGGTTTTCTGAAAAACTGTTTTTT. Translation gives CASSTAGFSEKLFF.